The clone carrying this TCR beta chain has only one observation. Its matching antigen is unknown. This sample was taken from a study of T cell repertoires in cytomegalovirus infection. About the research overall: Public TCR beta signatures provided an indication of both CMV infection and a matching HLA type.

Using its own MiXCR run on the reads, TCRdb lists one record per CDR3 protein. The sample records some 700,000 distinct CDR3 sequences, roughly 30% being singletons. Germline V gene sequence: CDR1 DFQATT, CDR2 SNEGSKA (reference sequence). The CDR3 sequence is 14 residues long. V gave up 2 bases and J gave up 2 bases, with 10 bases separating them. The sample was cultured PBMCs, taken from culture after CMV antigen stimulation. The V and J genes are TRBV20-1 and TRBJ2-1; D call uncertain. The receptor comes from a human donor in good health (CMV status not recorded). Some clones in this sample may be carry-over from other donors' samples. The CDR3 DNA sequence: TGCAGTGCTAGACCCGGGCGGACCTACAATGAGCAGTTCTTC. Protein sequence: CSARPGRTYNEQFF.